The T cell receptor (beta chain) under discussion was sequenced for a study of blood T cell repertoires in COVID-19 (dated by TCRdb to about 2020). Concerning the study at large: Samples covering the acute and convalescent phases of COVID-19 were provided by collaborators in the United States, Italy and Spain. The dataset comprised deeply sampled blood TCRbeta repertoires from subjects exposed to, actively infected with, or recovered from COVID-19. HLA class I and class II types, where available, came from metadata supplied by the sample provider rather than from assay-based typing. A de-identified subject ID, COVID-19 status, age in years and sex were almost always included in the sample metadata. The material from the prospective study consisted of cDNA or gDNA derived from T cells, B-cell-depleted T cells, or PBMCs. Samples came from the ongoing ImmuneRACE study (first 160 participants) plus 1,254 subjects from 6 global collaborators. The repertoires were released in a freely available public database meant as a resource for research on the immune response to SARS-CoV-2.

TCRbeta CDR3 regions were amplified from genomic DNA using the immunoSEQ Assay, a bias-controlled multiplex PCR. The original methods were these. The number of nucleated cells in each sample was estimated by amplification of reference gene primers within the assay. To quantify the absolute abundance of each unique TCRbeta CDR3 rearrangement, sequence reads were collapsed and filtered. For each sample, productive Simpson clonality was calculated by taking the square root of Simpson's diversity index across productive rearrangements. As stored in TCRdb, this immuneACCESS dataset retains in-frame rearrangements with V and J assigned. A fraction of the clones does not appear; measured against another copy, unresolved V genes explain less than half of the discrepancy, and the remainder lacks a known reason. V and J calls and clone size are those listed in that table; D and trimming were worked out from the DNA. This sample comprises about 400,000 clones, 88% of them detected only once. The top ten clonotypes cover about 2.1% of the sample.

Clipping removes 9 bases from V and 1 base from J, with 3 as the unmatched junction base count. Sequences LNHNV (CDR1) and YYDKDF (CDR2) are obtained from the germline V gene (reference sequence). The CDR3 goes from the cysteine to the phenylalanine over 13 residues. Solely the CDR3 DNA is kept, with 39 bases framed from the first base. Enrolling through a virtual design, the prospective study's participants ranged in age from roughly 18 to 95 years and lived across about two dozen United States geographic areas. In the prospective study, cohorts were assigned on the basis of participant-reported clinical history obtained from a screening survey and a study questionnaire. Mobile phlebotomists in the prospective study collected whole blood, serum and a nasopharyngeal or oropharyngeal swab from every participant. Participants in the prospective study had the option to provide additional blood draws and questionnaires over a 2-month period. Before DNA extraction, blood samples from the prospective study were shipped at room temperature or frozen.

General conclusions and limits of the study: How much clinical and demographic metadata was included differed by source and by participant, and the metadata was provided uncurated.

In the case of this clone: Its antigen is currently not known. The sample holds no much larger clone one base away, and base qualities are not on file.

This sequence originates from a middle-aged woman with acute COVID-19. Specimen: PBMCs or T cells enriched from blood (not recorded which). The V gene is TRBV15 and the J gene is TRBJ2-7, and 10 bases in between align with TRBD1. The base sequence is TGTGCCACGCGGACAGGGGGGTCCTACGAGCAGTACTTC. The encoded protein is CATRTGGSYEQYF.